Below are 20 T cell receptor beta chains sequenced from a single sample in a study of blood T cell repertoires in COVID-19. Generated by immunoSEQ multiplex PCR, the TCRdb table keeps only in-frame clones and is missing some. The data show about 48,000 clones, 90% seen once. Material: peripheral blood. All receptors derive from a man in his sixties or seventies with acute or convalescent COVID-19.

This sequence joins TRBV6-6 and TRBJ2-7, with TRBD1 matching over 7 bases. Germline CDR1 MNHNY, CDR2 SVGAGI (reference sequence). The CDR3 extends over 14 amino acids. V dropped 0 bases and J dropped 3; count of bases not matched to a gene: 2. CDR3 nucleotide sequence: TGTGCCAGCAGTTACTCGAACAGGGGCTACGAGCAGTACTTC. Residues: CASSYSNRGYEQYF.

The chain's CDR3 is CASSYGGRAGGNYGYTF. DNA of the CDR3: TGTGCCAGCAGTTATGGCGGTCGGGCAGGAGGAAACTATGGCTACACCTTC. The chain uses TRBV6-2 or TRBV6-3 and TRBJ1-2, with D unclear. The germline CDR1 and CDR2 sequences are MNHEY and SVGEGT. CDR3 length: 17 amino acids. V dropped 3 bases and J dropped 2 bases, with 19 bases sitting between them.

V gene TRBV7-3 combines with J gene TRBJ1-2; 7 nucleotides align to TRBD1. The germline CDR1 and CDR2 sequences are SGHTA and FQGTGA. After removal of 6 bases from V and 7 bases from J, the junction contained 8 bases not matched to a gene. This CDR3 is built from 13 residues. The CDR3 is CASSSTGIGGYTF. CDR3 nucleotides: TGTGCCAGCAGTTCGACAGGGATTGGTGGCTACACCTTC.

The J gene is TRBJ1-5, the V gene TRBV28; 11 bases fit TRBD1. This CDR3 contains 17 residues. Trimming cost V 1 base and J 3 bases; bases outside gene matches: 5. Germline lookup yields CDR1 MDHEN and CDR2 SYDVKM. As DNA, the CDR3 is TGTGCCAGCAGTTTATACGGACAGGGGGCTTACAATCAGCCCCAGCATTTT. Amino acids: CASSLYGQGAYNQPQHF.

The V gene is TRBV4-2, the J gene TRBJ2-2, with TRBD2 matching over 15 bases. V was clipped by 0 bases and J by 6 bases; unmatched bases: 5. CDR1 and CDR2 (germline): LGHNA, YNFKEQ. The CDR3 length is 18 residues. The CDR3 region has the DNA TGTGCCAGCAGCCAAGAAGGGACTAGCGGGGGGTCGGCCGGGGAGCTGTTTTTT. Its protein is CASSQEGTSGGSAGELFF.

The chain links TRBV11-2 to TRBJ2-5; D unresolved. Germline V lookup: CDR1 SGHAT, CDR2 FQNNGV. Trimming left V 1 base short and J 4 bases short, with 4 bases between. CDR3 length: 12 residues. The CDR3 sequence: CASSLVRETQYF. In nucleotides, the CDR3 is TGTGCCAGCAGCTTAGTCCGAGAGACCCAGTACTTC. Combining the CDR3 with reference TRBV11-2 and TRBJ2-5 gives the whole variable domain EAGVAQSPRYKIIEKRQSVAFWCNPISGHATLYWYQQILGQGPKLLIQFQNNGVVDDSQLPKDRFSAERLKGVDSTLKIQPAKLEDSAVYLCASSLVRETQYFGPGTRLLVL.

This chain links TRBV29-1 with TRBJ1-2, with 7 bases lining up with TRBD1. Germline V gene data show CDR1 as SQVTM and CDR2 as ANQGSEA. This CDR3 has 12 residues. After removal of 3 bases from V and 4 bases from J, the junction contained 2 bases not matched to a gene. CDR3 coding DNA: TGCAGCGTTGACAGGGGGGTCTATGGCTACACCTTC. It codes for CSVDRGVYGYTF.

V usage is TRBV27 and J usage is TRBJ1-2, with 7 bases lining up with TRBD1. V gave up 6 bases and J gave up 4 bases; unmatched junction bases: 11. Germline V gene data show CDR1 as MNHEY and CDR2 as SMNVEV (reference sequence). The CDR3 has 15 residues. As DNA, the CDR3 is TGTGCCAGCAGCCGGGTACAGGGGCGGGCCTATGGCTACACCTTC. Protein: CASSRVQGRAYGYTF.

V usage is TRBV14 and J usage is TRBJ2-2; 9 bases match TRBD1. This CDR3 has 16 amino acids. V shed 6 bases and J 5 bases; nucleotides not matched to a gene: 10. Germline loops: CDR1 SGHDN, CDR2 FVKESK. The CDR3 protein is CASSHWTGVSTGELFF. The CDR3 bases are TGTGCCAGCAGTCACTGGACAGGGGTATCGACCGGGGAGCTGTTTTTT.

In this sample, this clone turned up once. The rearrangement joins TRBV5-1 to TRBJ1-2; the match to TRBD1 covers 8 bases. Germline loops: CDR1 SGHRS, CDR2 YFSETQ. The V and J ends lost 1 base and 7 bases, in that order; junction bases with no gene match: 3. The CDR3 runs to 13 residues. CDR3 coding DNA: TGCGCCAGCAGCTTGACAGGGGGGTCTGGCTACACCTTC. Amino acid sequence: CASSLTGGSGYTF.

J is TRBJ1-5 and V is TRBV4-1; D uncertain. The CDR3 length is 18 residues. With 1 base removed from V and 7 bases from J, the gap between germline ends came to 23 bases. In germline, CDR1 is MGHRA, CDR2 YSYEKL. CDR3 sequence (DNA): TGCGCCAGCAGCCAAGTAAACATAGGAGGGTCAGCCCAACAGCCCCAGCATTTT. Residues: CASSQVNIGGSAQQPQHF.

J is TRBJ2-7 and V is TRBV5-4, with 7 bases fitting TRBD1. The CDR3 has 16 amino acids. The trim removed 0 bases at V and 5 bases at J, leaving 11 bases unmatched. Germline CDR1 SGHNT, CDR2 YYREEE (reference sequence). Written as DNA, the CDR3 is TGTGCCAGCAGCTTGGGGGGATCCGGGACAGCCAACGAGCAGTACTTC. Translating it yields CASSLGGSGTANEQYF.

The genes are TRBV21-1 and TRBJ2-3; the table's D gene call, TRBD1, was not cross checked with the DNA. TRBV21-1 is marked as a pseudogene. The CDR3 spans 15 residues. The CDR3 loop is CASPSPPGGTDTQYF. The CDR3 DNA reads TGTGCCAGCCCAAGCCCACCAGGGGGCACAGATACGCAGTATTTT.

V usage is TRBV19 and J usage is TRBJ2-3, with TRBD1 matching 7 bases. This CDR3 contains 18 residues. The V segment lost 8 bases and the J segment 2 bases; nucleotides outside the gene matches: 19. Germline assignment: CDR1 LNHDA and CDR2 SQIVND (reference sequence). In DNA form, the CDR3 reads TGTGCCAGTCCATCCGGGACAGCCAACTGTACCCCCACAGATACGCAGTATTTT. Translation gives CASPSGTANCTPTDTQYF.

The chain combines TRBV5-8 with TRBJ2-7, with TRBD1 matching over 7 bases. CDR1 SGHTS and CDR2 YDEGEE come from the germline V gene. The CDR3 is 14 amino acids. J lost 4 bases, V lost 2 bases, and 6 bases had no gene match. DNA of the CDR3: TGTGCCAGCAGCTTCCGACAGGGCCAATACGAGCAGTACTTC. It codes for CASSFRQGQYEQYF. The complete variable domain, with remaining parts taken from reference TRBV5-8 and TRBJ2-7, reads EAGVTQSPTHLIKTRGQQATLRCSPISGHTSVYWYQQALGLGLQFLLWYDEGEERNRGNFPPRFSGRQFPNYSSELNVNALELEDSALYLCASSFRQGQYEQYFGPGTRLTVT.

V usage is TRBV2 and J usage is TRBJ1-2; 9 nucleotides line up with TRBD1. Germline CDR1 reads SNHLY; CDR2 reads FYNNEI. V trimming: 7 bases; J trimming: 4 bases; junction bases outside the gene matches: 4. The CDR3 has 13 amino acids. The CDR3 DNA sequence: TGTGCCAGCACCGGACAGGGGAGCTATGGCTACACCTTC. Protein sequence: CASTGQGSYGYTF.

The genes are TRBV7-9 and TRBJ2-1; 7 nucleotides agree with TRBD2. Germline V gene data show CDR1 as SEHNR and CDR2 as FQNEAQ (reference sequence). CDR3 length: 16 residues. The trim removed 5 bases at V and 5 bases at J, leaving 12 bases unmatched. The CDR3 DNA reads TGTGCCAGCAGCCCGGAAGCGGGGCCGGCGGACAATGAGCAGTTCTTC. Translated: CASSPEAGPADNEQFF.

The chain is built from TRBV18 and TRBJ2-7; 10 positions agree with TRBD1. Germline-derived CDR1 and CDR2 are KGHSH and LQKENI. The CDR3 extends over 11 amino acids. V lost 6 bases to trimming and J lost 11 bases; unmatched junction nucleotides: 4. The DNA of the CDR3 is TGTGCCAGCTCTCCAGGGACAGGGGAGTACTTC. Translation gives CASSPGTGEYF.

The chain has TRBV3-1 (or the pseudogene TRBV3-2) and TRBJ1-1; no firm D call. The V end was cut by 4 bases, the J end by 0 bases, with 6 bases between. Germline V gives CDR1 LGHDT, CDR2 YNNKEL (reference sequence). This CDR3 is 13 amino acids long. CDR3 coding DNA: TGTGCCAGCAGCCCGCGGGTGAACACTGAAGCTTTCTTT. Protein sequence: CASSPRVNTEAFF.

The chain uses TRBV5-6 and TRBJ1-2; D gene unclear. Germline lookup yields CDR1 SGHDT and CDR2 YYEEEE. This CDR3 region has 14 residues. The V end lost 0 bases, the J end lost 4 bases, and 10 bases lay between the germline ends. The CDR3 reads CASSLDPDSYGYTF. CDR3 nucleotides: TGTGCCAGCAGCTTGGATCCAGACTCCTATGGCTACACCTTC.